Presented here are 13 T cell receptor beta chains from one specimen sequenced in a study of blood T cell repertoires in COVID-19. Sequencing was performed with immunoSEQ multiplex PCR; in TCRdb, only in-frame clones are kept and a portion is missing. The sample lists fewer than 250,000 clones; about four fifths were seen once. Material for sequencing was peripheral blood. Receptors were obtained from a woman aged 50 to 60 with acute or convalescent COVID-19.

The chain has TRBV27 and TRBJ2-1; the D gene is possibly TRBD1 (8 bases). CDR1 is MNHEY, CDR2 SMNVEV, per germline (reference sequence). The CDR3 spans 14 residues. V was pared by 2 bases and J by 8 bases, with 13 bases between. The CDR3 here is CASSLGQGGYEQFF. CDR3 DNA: TGTGCCAGCAGTTTAGGACAGGGAGGGTATGAGCAGTTCTTC.

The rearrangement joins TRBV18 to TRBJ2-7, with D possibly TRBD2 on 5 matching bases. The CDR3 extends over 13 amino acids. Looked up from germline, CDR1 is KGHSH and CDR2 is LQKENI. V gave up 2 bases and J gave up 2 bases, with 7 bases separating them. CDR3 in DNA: TGTGCCAGCTCACCAGCGGGTACCTACGAGCAGTACTTC. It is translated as CASSPAGTYEQYF.

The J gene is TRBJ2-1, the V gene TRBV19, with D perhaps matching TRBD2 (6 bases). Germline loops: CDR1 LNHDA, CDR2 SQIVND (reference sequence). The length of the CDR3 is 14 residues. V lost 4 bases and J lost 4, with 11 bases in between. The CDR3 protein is CASSRGDLYNEQFF. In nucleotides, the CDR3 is TGTGCCAGTAGTAGGGGGGATCTATACAATGAGCAGTTCTTC.

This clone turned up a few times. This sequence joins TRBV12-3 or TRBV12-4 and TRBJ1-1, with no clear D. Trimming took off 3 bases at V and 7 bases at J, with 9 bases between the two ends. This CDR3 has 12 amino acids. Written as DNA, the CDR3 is TGTGCCAGCAGTTTGCCCGGGAATGAAGCTTTCTTT. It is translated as CASSLPGNEAFF.

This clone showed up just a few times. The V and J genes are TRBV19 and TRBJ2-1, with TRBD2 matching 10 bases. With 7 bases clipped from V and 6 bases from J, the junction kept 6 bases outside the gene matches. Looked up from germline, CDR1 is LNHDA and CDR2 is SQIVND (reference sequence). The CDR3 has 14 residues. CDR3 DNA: TGTGCCAGTAACCCTAGCGGGAGAACCAATGAGCAGTTCTTC. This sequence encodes CASNPSGRTNEQFF.

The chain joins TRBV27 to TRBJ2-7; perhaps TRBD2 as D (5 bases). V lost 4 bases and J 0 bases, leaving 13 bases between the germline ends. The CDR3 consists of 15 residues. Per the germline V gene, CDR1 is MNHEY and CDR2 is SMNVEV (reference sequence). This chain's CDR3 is CASSSIMGSSYEQYF. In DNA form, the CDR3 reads TGTGCCAGCAGTTCAATAATGGGGAGCTCCTACGAGCAGTACTTC.

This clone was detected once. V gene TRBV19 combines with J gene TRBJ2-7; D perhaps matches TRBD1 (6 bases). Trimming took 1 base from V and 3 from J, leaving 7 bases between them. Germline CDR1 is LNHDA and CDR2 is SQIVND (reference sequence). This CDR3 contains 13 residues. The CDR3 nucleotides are TGTGCCAGTAGTATAGCAGGGGTCTACGAGCAGTACTTC. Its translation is CASSIAGVYEQYF. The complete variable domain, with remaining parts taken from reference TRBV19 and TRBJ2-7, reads DGGITQSPKYLFRKEGQNVTLSCEQNLNHDAMYWYRQDPGQGLRLIYYSQIVNDFQKGDIAEGYSVSREKKESFPLTVTSAQKNPTAFYLCASSIAGVYEQYFGPGTRLTVT.

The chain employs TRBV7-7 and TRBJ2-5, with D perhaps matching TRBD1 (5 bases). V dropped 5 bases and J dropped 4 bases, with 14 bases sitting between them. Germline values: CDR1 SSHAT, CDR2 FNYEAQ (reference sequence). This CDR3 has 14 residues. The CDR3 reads CASSPHQGRETQYF. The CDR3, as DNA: TGTGCCAGCAGCCCCCACCAGGGTAGAGAGACCCAGTACTTC.

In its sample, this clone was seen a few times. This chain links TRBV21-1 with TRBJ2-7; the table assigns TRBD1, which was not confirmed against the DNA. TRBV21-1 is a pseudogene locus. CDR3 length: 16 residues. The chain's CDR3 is CASSKGQTAYGYEQYF. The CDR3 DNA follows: TGTGCCAGCAGCAAAGGTCAGACAGCCTATGGATACGAGCAGTACTTC.

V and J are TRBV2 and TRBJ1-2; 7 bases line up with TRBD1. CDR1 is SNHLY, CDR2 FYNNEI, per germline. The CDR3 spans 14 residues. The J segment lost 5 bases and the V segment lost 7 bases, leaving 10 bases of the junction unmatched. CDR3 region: CASKPGTATYGYTF. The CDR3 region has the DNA TGTGCCAGCAAACCCGGGACAGCCACGTATGGCTACACCTTC.

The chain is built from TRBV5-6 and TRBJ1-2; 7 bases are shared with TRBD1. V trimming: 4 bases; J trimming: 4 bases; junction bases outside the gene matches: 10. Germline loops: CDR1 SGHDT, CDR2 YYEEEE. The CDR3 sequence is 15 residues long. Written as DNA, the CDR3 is TGTGCCAGCAGCCCCGGACAGGCCGGGGGCTATGGCTACACCTTC. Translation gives CASSPGQAGGYGYTF.

CDR3 nucleotides: TGTGCCAGCAGTGCTCCCGGGACAGGGAAGGGAAAACTGTTTTTT. Encoded protein: CASSAPGTGKGKLFF. The J gene is TRBJ1-4, the V gene TRBV25-1; 9 bases agree with TRBD1. CDR1 and CDR2 from the germline V gene are MGHDK and SYGVNS. The CDR3 is 15 residues long. After removal of 4 bases from V and 10 bases from J, the junction contained 10 bases not matched to a gene.

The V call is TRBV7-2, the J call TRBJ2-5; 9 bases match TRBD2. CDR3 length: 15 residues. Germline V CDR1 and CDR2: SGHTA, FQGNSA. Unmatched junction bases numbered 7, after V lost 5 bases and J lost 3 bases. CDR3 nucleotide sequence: TGTGCCAGCAGCCCTTGGGCTAGCGGGGAAGAGACCCAGTACTTC. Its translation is CASSPWASGEETQYF.